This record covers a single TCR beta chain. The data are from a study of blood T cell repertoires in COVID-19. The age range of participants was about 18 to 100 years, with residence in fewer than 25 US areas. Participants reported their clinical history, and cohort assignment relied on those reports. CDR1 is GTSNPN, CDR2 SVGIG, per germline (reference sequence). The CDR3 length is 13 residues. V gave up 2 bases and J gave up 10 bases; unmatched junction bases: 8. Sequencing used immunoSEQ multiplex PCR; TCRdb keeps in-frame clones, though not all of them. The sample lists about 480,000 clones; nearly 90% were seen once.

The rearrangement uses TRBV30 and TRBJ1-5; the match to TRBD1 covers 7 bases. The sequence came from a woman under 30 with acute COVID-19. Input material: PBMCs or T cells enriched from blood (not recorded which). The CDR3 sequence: CAWSQGGLRPQHF. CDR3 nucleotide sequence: TGTGCCTGGAGTCAGGGGGGCCTACGCCCCCAGCATTTT.